This record concerns one TCR beta chain sequence. The data were obtained in a study of blood T cell repertoires in COVID-19. The wider study: Italy, Spain and the United States were the sources of the convalescent and acute COVID-19 samples. Sources were T cells, B-cell-depleted T cells, or PBMCs; the material itself was cDNA or gDNA.

The junction had 11 bases not matched to a gene; V was cut back by 4 bases and J by 6 bases. Germline V CDR1 and CDR2: SGHRS, YFSETQ. This CDR3 has 15 residues. Original processing notes: By means of reference gene primer amplification, nucleated cell counts were estimated. Sequencing was performed with immunoSEQ multiplex PCR; in TCRdb, only in-frame clones are kept and a portion is missing. Clone size and V and J calls were adopted from that table, with D and trimming inferred from the DNA. The sample consists of tens of thousands of clones, just over 85% of them appearing once. What was sequenced was peripheral blood. V gene TRBV5-1 combines with J gene TRBJ2-3; 7 bases line up with TRBD2. The receptor was derived from a human donor in a cohort sampled during active COVID-19. The CDR3 spells CASSPGLVVTDTQYF. For the CDR3, the DNA is TGCGCCAGCAGCCCCGGACTAGTAGTAACCGATACGCAGTATTTT. Together with reference TRBV5-1 and TRBJ2-3, the CDR3 gives the full variable domain: KAGVTQTPRYLIKTRGQQVTLSCSPISGHRSVSWYQQTPGQGLQFLFEYFSETQRNKGNFPGRFSGRQFSNSRSEMNVSTLELGDSALYLCASSPGLVVTDTQYFGPGTRLTVL.